This TCR beta chain was documented in a study of blood T cell repertoires in COVID-19. Participants' own reports of clinical history determined their cohort assignment. Some clones are missing from TCRdb's copy, which holds only in-frame ones; the method was immunoSEQ multiplex PCR. The profile shows about 210,000 clones, roughly 77% of them singletons. Germline V gene lookup returns CDR1 KGHDR and CDR2 SFDVKD. Trimming removed 7 bases from V and 1 base from J; junction bases left unmatched: 7. The CDR3 runs to 15 residues. Sequencing used PBMCs or T cells enriched from blood (not recorded which). This rearrangement joins TRBV24-1 to TRBJ2-5, with 8 positions matching TRBD2. The receptor was isolated from a middle-aged man who had recovered from COVID-19. The CDR3 DNA reads TGTGCCACCAGCTCCGGGGGGGGGACCCAAGAGACCCAGTACTTC. Amino acid sequence: CATSSGGGTQETQYF.